This TCR beta chain was sequenced during a study of Graves' ophthalmopathy and Graves' hyperthyroidism. Germline V CDR1 and CDR2: MNHNS, SASEGT. Trimming pared 0 bases from V and 3 bases from J, leaving 8 bases between. This CDR3 is built from 14 residues. RNA transcripts provided the template for amplifying TCR beta CDR3 regions. A first-round RT-PCR used HTBI primers, followed by a second-round multiplex PCR. TCRdb redid the calling of the multiplex PCR reads with MiXCR, one entry per CDR3 protein. The data contain over a million distinct CDR3 sequences, about 40% of them singletons. This clonotype was detected a few times.

The sequencing sample was made of peripheral blood or thyroid tissue (not recorded which). This sequence was found in an adult man with Graves' hyperthyroidism. The chain joins TRBV6-1 to TRBJ2-5, with D perhaps TRBD1 (5 bases). The CDR3 is CASSEASGKETQYF. In nucleotides, the CDR3 is TGTGCCAGCAGTGAAGCGTCAGGGAAAGAGACCCAGTACTTC.